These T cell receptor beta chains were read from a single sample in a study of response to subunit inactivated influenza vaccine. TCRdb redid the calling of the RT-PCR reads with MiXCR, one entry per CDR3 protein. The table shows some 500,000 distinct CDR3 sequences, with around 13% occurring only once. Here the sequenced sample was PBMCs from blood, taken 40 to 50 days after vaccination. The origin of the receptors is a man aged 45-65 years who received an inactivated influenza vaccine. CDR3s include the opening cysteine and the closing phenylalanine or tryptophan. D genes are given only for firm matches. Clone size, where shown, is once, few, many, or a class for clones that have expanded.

cdr3_aa: CASSLGTFEETQYF
cdr3_nt: TGTGCCAGCAGCCTTGGGACATTTGAAGAGACCCAGTACTTC
j_call: TRBJ2-5
clone_size: NA
d_call: NA
v_call: TRBV7-8

cdr3_aa: CASSHGGTVAYEQYF
cdr3_nt: TGTGCCAGCAGCCATGGGGGGACAGTCGCCTACGAGCAGTACTTC
j_call: TRBJ2-7
clone_size: NA
d_call: NA
v_call: TRBV7-9

cdr3_aa: CASSPKRSGNTGELFF
cdr3_nt: TGTGCCAGCAGCCCCAAGAGAAGCGGGAACACCGGGGAGCTGTTTTTT
j_call: TRBJ2-2
clone_size: few
d_call: NA
v_call: TRBV4-2

cdr3_aa: CASSQLQGNEQFF
cdr3_nt: TGCGCCAGCAGCCAGCTACAGGGGAATGAGCAGTTCTTC
j_call: TRBJ2-1
clone_size: many
d_call: TRBD1
v_call: TRBV4-3

cdr3_aa: CASSYSSGQGLYGYTF
cdr3_nt: TGTGCCAGCAGTTACTCATCGGGGCAGGGGCTGTATGGCTACACCTTC
j_call: TRBJ1-2
clone_size: many
d_call: NA
v_call: TRBV6-5

cdr3_aa: CASSLPFRGSTDTQYF
cdr3_nt: TGTGCCAGCAGCTTGCCGTTCCGCGGAAGCACAGATACGCAGTATTTT
j_call: TRBJ2-3
clone_size: NA
d_call: NA
v_call: TRBV7-4

cdr3_aa: CASSYQGQSSYNEQFF
cdr3_nt: TGTGCCAGCAGTTACCAGGGACAGAGCTCCTACAATGAGCAGTTCTTC
j_call: TRBJ2-1
clone_size: NA
d_call: TRBD1
v_call: TRBV6-5

cdr3_aa: CASTHAGAFNEQFF
cdr3_nt: TGTGCCAGCACCCACGCGGGGGCTTTCAATGAGCAGTTCTTC
j_call: TRBJ2-1
clone_size: few
d_call: NA
v_call: TRBV7-9

cdr3_aa: CASTLRQATGELFF
cdr3_nt: TGTGCCAGCACCTTAAGACAGGCCACCGGGGAGCTGTTTTTT
j_call: TRBJ2-2
clone_size: many
d_call: NA
v_call: TRBV5-5

cdr3_aa: CASSTGLAGNPQYF
cdr3_nt: TGTGCCAGCAGCACGGGACTAGCGGGAAACCCGCAGTATTTT
j_call: TRBJ2-3
clone_size: NA
d_call: TRBD2
v_call: TRBV7-9

cdr3_aa: CASSHKDSETGELFF
cdr3_nt: TGTGCCAGCAGCCATAAGGACAGCGAAACCGGGGAGCTGTTTTTT
j_call: TRBJ2-2
clone_size: few
d_call: NA
v_call: TRBV12-3/TRBV12-4

cdr3_aa: CASSRGGTGAEQYF
cdr3_nt: TGTGCCAGCAGCCGGGGGGGGACTGGGGCCGAGCAGTACTTC
j_call: TRBJ2-7
clone_size: NA
d_call: TRBD2
v_call: TRBV5-6

cdr3_aa: CAPRARGPFEQFF
cdr3_nt: TGTGCCCCTAGGGCCCGGGGGCCATTCGAGCAGTTCTTC
j_call: TRBJ2-1
clone_size: NA
d_call: NA
v_call: TRBV27

cdr3_aa: CATSSSGVGTEAFF
cdr3_nt: TGTGCCACCAGCAGCTCAGGGGTTGGCACTGAAGCTTTCTTT
j_call: TRBJ1-1
clone_size: many
d_call: NA
v_call: TRBV15

cdr3_aa: CASGAGTSGGRSYNEQFF
cdr3_nt: TGCGCCAGCGGTGCCGGGACTAGCGGGGGTAGGTCCTACAATGAGCAGTTCTTC
j_call: TRBJ2-1
clone_size: few
d_call: TRBD2
v_call: TRBV5-1

cdr3_aa: CASSPGTSGRRGQFF
cdr3_nt: TGTGCCAGCAGCCCCGGGACTAGCGGGAGGAGGGGGCAGTTCTTC
j_call: TRBJ2-1
clone_size: NA
d_call: TRBD2
v_call: TRBV3-1

cdr3_aa: CASSLGPGEGYEQYF
cdr3_nt: TGCGCCAGCAGCTTGGGCCCGGGTGAGGGGTACGAGCAGTACTTC
j_call: TRBJ2-7
clone_size: NA
d_call: NA
v_call: TRBV5-1

cdr3_aa: CASSVGGLGTQYF
cdr3_nt: TGTGCCAGCAGCGTAGGAGGCTTGGGTACGCAGTATTTT
j_call: TRBJ2-3
clone_size: NA
d_call: NA
v_call: TRBV9

cdr3_aa: CASSFQTSGGEETQYF
cdr3_nt: TGCGCCAGCAGCTTTCAGACTAGCGGGGGAGAAGAGACCCAGTACTTC
j_call: TRBJ2-5
clone_size: NA
d_call: TRBD2
v_call: TRBV5-1

cdr3_aa: CASSLLGSYTEAFF
cdr3_nt: TGTGCCAGCAGCTTGCTAGGGTCTTACACTGAAGCTTTCTTT
j_call: TRBJ1-1
clone_size: once
d_call: NA
v_call: TRBV5-5

cdr3_aa: CASSGLRDGKLFF
cdr3_nt: TGTGCCAGCAGTGGACTCAGGGATGGAAAACTGTTTTTT
j_call: TRBJ1-4
clone_size: few
d_call: NA
v_call: TRBV12-3/TRBV12-4

cdr3_aa: CASSEGRSAEAFF
cdr3_nt: TGTGCCAGCAGTGAGGGTAGGAGCGCTGAAGCTTTCTTT
j_call: TRBJ1-1
clone_size: few
d_call: NA
v_call: TRBV28

cdr3_aa: CASMLGVEGLYGTDTQYF
cdr3_nt: TGTGCCAGCATGTTAGGTGTAGAGGGCCTTTATGGCACAGATACGCAGTATTTT
j_call: TRBJ2-3
clone_size: NA
d_call: NA
v_call: TRBV6-9